This is a list of T cell receptor beta chains from one sample in a study of spatial heterogeneity in lung cancer. TCRdb recomputed calls from the 5' RACE reads with MiXCR, one row per CDR3 protein. The table records more than 2,500 distinct CDR3 sequences, 8% of them present only once. Source: lung tumor tissue, taken at surgery. The receptors stem from a male donor with early-stage non-small cell lung cancer. The CDR3 runs from the conserved cysteine through the conserved F or W. The D gene is left open where the match is weak. A clone size is listed for some rows: how often the clone was seen (once, few, many), or a class if it is expanded.

clone size	D gene	V gene	J gene	CDR3 protein	CDR3 DNA
medium-sized	-	TRBV3-1	TRBJ2-5	CASSQDEDSQETQYF	TGTGCCAGCAGCCAAGATGAAGACTCCCAAGAGACCCAGTACTTC
medium-sized	-	TRBV20-1	TRBJ2-7	CSARGGRQSSYEQYF	TGCAGTGCTAGGGGTGGTAGGCAAAGCTCCTACGAGCAGTACTTC
-	TRBD2	TRBV6-4	TRBJ2-3	CASSERETDTQYF	TGTGCCAGCTCAGAGCGGGAGACAGATACGCAGTATTTT
few	TRBD1	TRBV20-1	TRBJ1-4	CSARDLGGTGEKLFF	TGCAGTGCTAGAGATCTAGGGGGGACAGGTGAAAAACTGTTTTTT
medium-sized	-	TRBV6-6	TRBJ2-7	CASSLINSYEQYF	TGTGCCAGCAGCTTAATTAACTCCTACGAGCAGTACTTC
large	-	TRBV28	TRBJ2-5	CASSFFDLRGTQYF	TGTGCCAGCAGTTTTTTCGACCTAAGGGGGACCCAGTACTTC
medium-sized	-	TRBV7-8	TRBJ2-7	CASSLEEGGTSYEQYF	TGTGCCAGCAGCTTAGAAGAGGGGGGTACAAGTTACGAGCAGTACTTC
medium-sized	-	TRBV20-1	TRBJ2-3	CSASRGDTQYF	TGCAGTGCTAGTCGGGGTGATACGCAGTATTTT
medium-sized	-	TRBV28	TRBJ2-7	CASRWYRQHEQYF	TGTGCCAGCAGGTGGTATCGGCAACACGAGCAGTACTTC
medium-sized	-	TRBV28	TRBJ2-1	CASSLYGRSSSYNEQFF	TGTGCCAGCAGTTTATATGGGAGGTCAAGCTCCTACAATGAGCAGTTCTTC
-	-	TRBV2	TRBJ2-1	CASRGGQGHEQFF	TGTGCCAGCAGGGGGGGGCAGGGTCATGAGCAGTTCTTC
medium-sized	-	TRBV19	TRBJ1-2	CASSFGRLYGYTF	TGTGCCAGTAGTTTCGGTCGGCTCTATGGCTACACCTTC
medium-sized	TRBD1	TRBV2	TRBJ1-5	CASNLGTVSNQPQHF	TGTGCCAGCAACCTCGGGACAGTTAGCAATCAGCCCCAGCATTTT
medium-sized	-	TRBV4-1	TRBJ1-2	CASSQDAVEAGLGYTF	TGCGCCAGCAGCCAAGATGCAGTAGAGGCTGGTCTTGGCTACACCTTC
many	TRBD1	TRBV5-1	TRBJ1-1	CASSTSGTVNEAFF	TGCGCCAGCAGCACCTCCGGGACAGTTAATGAAGCTTTCTTT
medium-sized	-	TRBV6-6	TRBJ1-5	CASSYSGTLNQPQHF	TGTGCCAGCAGTTACAGCGGGACCCTCAATCAGCCCCAGCATTTT
few	TRBD2	TRBV5-1	TRBJ2-1	CASSPDPAGGYNEQFF	TGCGCCAGCAGCCCTGACCCAGCGGGAGGCTACAATGAGCAGTTCTTC
medium-sized	-	TRBV28	TRBJ2-1	CASTSRGSQSYNEQFF	TGTGCCAGCACTTCCCGGGGGAGTCAGTCCTACAATGAGCAGTTCTTC
-	-	TRBV3-1	TRBJ2-7	CASSQKFGVSYEQYF	TGTGCCAGCAGCCAGAAGTTCGGGGTCTCCTACGAGCAGTACTTC
many	TRBD1	TRBV5-1	TRBJ2-7	CASSFGGTGGTYEQYF	TGCGCCAGCAGCTTTGGAGGGACAGGGGGGACTTACGAGCAGTACTTC
-	TRBD1	TRBV7-3	TRBJ2-1	CASSLISGTAYNEQFF	TGTGCCAGCAGCTTAATTTCAGGGACAGCTTACAATGAGCAGTTCTTC
medium-sized	-	TRBV2	TRBJ2-5	CASGRTDFQETQYF	TGTGCCAGCGGGAGGACGGACTTCCAAGAGACCCAGTACTTC
few	TRBD2	TRBV5-8	TRBJ2-5	CASSLGAAGLAGVGETQYF	TGTGCCAGCAGCTTGGGGGCGGCTGGACTAGCGGGAGTCGGGGAGACCCAGTACTTC
medium-sized	-	TRBV12-3/TRBV12-4	TRBJ2-4	CASSFGAAKNIQYF	TGTGCCAGCAGTTTCGGGGCTGCCAAAAACATTCAGTACTTC
medium-sized	TRBD1	TRBV7-2	TRBJ1-2	CASTPDRGSSYGYTF	TGTGCCAGCACCCCGGACAGGGGAAGCTCCTATGGCTACACCTTC
many	-	TRBV28	TRBJ2-5	CASSDGQETQYF	TGTGCCAGCAGTGACGGACAAGAGACCCAGTACTTC
medium-sized	TRBD1	TRBV6-5	TRBJ2-7	CASTTSRDSAYEQYF	TGTGCCAGCACTACCTCCCGGGACAGTGCTTACGAGCAGTACTTC
large	TRBD2	TRBV11-2	TRBJ2-3	CASSSNYHTSGVGSTDTQYF	TGTGCCAGCAGCTCCAATTATCATACTAGCGGGGTGGGGAGCACAGATACGCAGTATTTT
medium-sized	TRBD2	TRBV27	TRBJ2-7	CASSWRGGLAGYEQYF	TGTGCCAGCAGTTGGCGCGGGGGACTAGCGGGATATGAGCAGTACTTC
medium-sized	-	TRBV20-1	TRBJ2-5	CSASTLRGRETQYF	TGCAGTGCTAGCACTTTACGAGGGCGAGAGACCCAGTACTTC
many	-	TRBV7-2	TRBJ2-7	CASSFGLGAGEYEQYF	TGTGCCAGCAGCTTTGGTCTGGGCGCTGGGGAATACGAGCAGTACTTC
-	-	TRBV20-1	TRBJ2-1	CSARSRVADLAFF	TGCAGTGCTAGAAGTAGGGTAGCGGACCTCGCGTTCTTC
medium-sized	-	TRBV5-1	TRBJ2-1	CASSLAEAATGEQFF	TGCGCCAGCAGCTTGGCCGAAGCGGCTACGGGTGAGCAGTTCTTC
medium-sized	-	TRBV6-5	TRBJ2-7	CASRMGQGGSYEQYF	TGTGCCAGCAGGATGGGGCAGGGTGGCTCCTACGAGCAGTACTTC
medium-sized	-	TRBV29-1	TRBJ2-3	CSVEDGPGGADTQYF	TGCAGCGTTGAAGATGGACCAGGTGGGGCAGATACGCAGTATTTT
medium-sized	-	TRBV6-2/TRBV6-3	TRBJ2-7	CASIGGGSRPGYEQYF	TGTGCCAGCATCGGAGGGGGGTCCCGGCCCGGCTACGAGCAGTACTTC